Following are 28 T cell receptor beta chains from one sample sequenced in a study of blood T cell repertoires in COVID-19. Repertoires were generated with immunoSEQ multiplex PCR, while TCRdb's copy carries only in-frame clones and drops some. This table has approximately 470,000 clones, roughly 90% appearing once. The sequenced sample consisted of PBMCs or T cells enriched from blood (not recorded which). The receptors here all came from a young woman who had recovered from COVID-19.

This chain joins TRBV4-2 and TRBJ2-1; 7 nucleotides line up with TRBD1. The CDR3 has 13 residues. The germline CDR1 and CDR2 sequences are LGHNA and YNFKEQ. J was trimmed by 10 bases and V by 4 bases; bases with no gene match: 7. The CDR3 region is CASSPGTEGEQFF. The CDR3 DNA reads TGTGCCAGCAGCCCGGGGACAGAGGGAGAGCAGTTCTTC.

In this sample, this clone turned up once. The chain is built from TRBV28 and TRBJ1-5; 10 bases are shared with TRBD1. The V gene end was trimmed by 6 bases and the J gene end by 9 bases; junction bases not matched to a gene: 8. CDR3 length equals 14 residues. From germline, CDR1 is MDHEN and CDR2 SYDVKM. The DNA of the CDR3 is TGTGCCAGCAGCCGGACAGGGGGGACAAGGCCCCAGCATTTT. It yields the protein CASSRTGGTRPQHF.

The count of this clone is one. This chain connects TRBV4-2 to TRBJ2-5; D is perhaps TRBD2 (5 bases). Germline CDR1 reads LGHNA; CDR2 reads YNFKEQ. There are 12 residues in the CDR3. The V gene lost 7 bases and the J gene lost 1 base, with 7 bases spanning the gap. CDR3 in amino acids: CASMGSQETQYF. For the CDR3, the DNA is TGTGCCAGCATGGGGAGCCAAGAGACCCAGTACTTC.

The chain employs TRBV7-9 and TRBJ2-5, with 7 positions matching TRBD2. Germline V CDR1 and CDR2: SEHNR, FQNEAQ (reference sequence). J lost 3 bases, V lost 3 bases, and 7 bases had no gene match. The CDR3 consists of 15 residues. The CDR3 spells CASSLQYGGKETQYF. The CDR3 nucleotides read TGTGCCAGCAGCTTGCAATACGGGGGGAAAGAGACCCAGTACTTC.

This rearrangement joins TRBV25-1 to TRBJ2-5; 7 nucleotides align to TRBD1. In germline, CDR1 is MGHDK, CDR2 SYGVNS. CDR3 size: 14 residues. V shed 3 bases, J shed 2 bases, and the junction held 3 bases outside the gene matches. CDR3 DNA: TGTGCCAGCAGTGAGGGCAGGGGGCAAGAGACCCAGTACTTC. Protein sequence: CASSEGRGQETQYF.

The chain employs TRBV3-1 (or the pseudogene TRBV3-2) and TRBJ2-3, with 11 bases identical to TRBD2. This CDR3 is built from 15 residues. Germline V CDR1 and CDR2: LGHDT, YNNKEL (reference sequence). After removal of 4 bases from V and 3 bases from J, the junction contained 3 bases not matched to a gene. The CDR3, as DNA: TGTGCCAGCAGCCCGCTAGCGGGGGGAACAGATACGCAGTATTTT. As protein: CASSPLAGGTDTQYF.

The rearrangement uses TRBV19 and TRBJ1-3; possibly TRBD1 for D (6 bases). Germline V gives CDR1 LNHDA, CDR2 SQIVND (reference sequence). Trimming removed 3 bases from V and 3 bases from J, with 15 bases in between. The CDR3 is 16 residues long. The CDR3 DNA reads as TGTGCCAGTAGTATCCCTACCAGGGGATATGGAAACACCATATATTTT. Translated, it gives CASSIPTRGYGNTIYF.

The rearrangement joins TRBV5-4 to TRBJ2-7, with 8 bases identical to TRBD1. Unmatched junction bases numbered 7, after V lost 4 bases and J lost 1 base. CDR1 is SGHNT, CDR2 YYREEE, per germline (reference sequence). The CDR3 spans 15 residues. This chain's CDR3 is CASSPQGGASYEQYF. In nucleotides, the CDR3 is TGTGCCAGCAGCCCACAGGGGGGAGCTTCCTACGAGCAGTACTTC.

About this clone: The same CDR3 can be traced to other DNA sequences in this sample. The V gene is TRBV28, the J gene TRBJ2-7; 10 nucleotides match TRBD1. Per germline, CDR1 MDHEN and CDR2 SYDVKM. V lost 6 bases, J lost 4 bases, and 9 bases stayed unmatched. The CDR3 contains 15 residues. The CDR3 loop reads CASSPTGGASYEQYF. The CDR3 DNA sequence: TGTGCCAGCAGCCCGACAGGGGGCGCATCTTACGAGCAGTACTTC.

The chain carries TRBV7-9 and TRBJ2-7; D is perhaps TRBD1 (6 bases). The germline V and J ends were trimmed by 1 base and 3 bases, with 7 bases remaining between them. The germline CDR1 and CDR2 sequences are SEHNR and FQNEAQ (reference sequence). This CDR3 is built from 13 residues. Here the CDR3 reads CASSLGTVYEQYF. CDR3 DNA: TGTGCCAGCAGCTTAGGGACAGTCTACGAGCAGTACTTC. The whole variable domain, remainder taken from reference TRBV7-9 and TRBJ2-7, is DTGVSQNPRHKITKRGQNVTFRCDPISEHNRLYWYRQTLGQGPEFLTYFQNEAQLEKSRLLSDRFSAERPKGSFSTLEIQRTEQGDSAMYLCASSLGTVYEQYFGPGTRLTVT.

The chain carries TRBV5-6 and TRBJ1-2; 8 bases map to TRBD1. This CDR3 spans 16 amino acids. V dropped 4 bases and J dropped 0; count of bases not matched to a gene: 8. Germline V gene data show CDR1 as SGHDT and CDR2 as YYEEEE. The CDR3 region has the DNA TGTGCCAGCAGCCCATGGGGGGACAGGACTAACTATGGCTACACCTTC. Protein sequence: CASSPWGDRTNYGYTF.

This sequence joins TRBV2 and TRBJ2-3; D not certain. The CDR3 has 14 amino acids. Germline CDR1 and CDR2: SNHLY and FYNNEI. V lost 7 bases, J lost 5 bases, and 16 bases lay in between. CDR3 sequence (DNA): TGTGCCAGCAACCCGGCGGTCTCCGGAGATACGCAGTATTTT. Translating gives CASNPAVSGDTQYF.

The rearrangement uses TRBV7-9 and TRBJ2-3; 11 bases match TRBD1. Germline CDR1 reads SEHNR; CDR2 reads FQNEAQ (reference sequence). After removal of 4 bases from V and 0 bases from J, the junction contained 9 bases not matched to a gene. CDR3 size: 18 residues. This chain's CDR3 is CASSSTRDRGSSTDTQYF. CDR3 DNA sequence: TGTGCCAGCAGCTCAACCCGGGACAGGGGGTCGAGCACAGATACGCAGTATTTT. Using reference TRBV7-9 and TRBJ2-3 for the parts outside the CDR3, the full variable domain is DTGVSQNPRHKITKRGQNVTFRCDPISEHNRLYWYRQTLGQGPEFLTYFQNEAQLEKSRLLSDRFSAERPKGSFSTLEIQRTEQGDSAMYLCASSSTRDRGSSTDTQYFGPGTRLTVL.

This clone was observed a single time. This rearrangement joins TRBV18 to TRBJ1-5; the D is unclear. Germline V gene data show CDR1 as KGHSH and CDR2 as LQKENI. Trimming took off 1 base at V and 2 bases at J, with 12 bases between the two ends. This CDR3 contains 16 residues. CDR3 region: CASSPQGGGGNQPQHF. The CDR3 region has the DNA TGTGCCAGCTCACCACAGGGTGGAGGTGGCAATCAGCCCCAGCATTTT.

The chain employs TRBV3-1 (or the pseudogene TRBV3-2) and TRBJ2-2, with TRBD1 matching 8 bases. The CDR3 runs to 18 residues. Germline V gene sequence: CDR1 LGHDT, CDR2 YNNKEL (reference sequence). J lost 2 bases, V lost 2 bases, and 10 bases had no gene match. Here the CDR3 DNA reads TGTGCCAGCAGCCAAAGGACTCCTGGACAGGGAAACACCGGGGAGCTGTTTTTT. This codes for CASSQRTPGQGNTGELFF.

The chain carries TRBV30 and TRBJ1-2, with D unclear. CDR3 length equals 14 residues. Germline-derived CDR1 and CDR2 are GTSNPN and SVGIG (reference sequence). Between the trimmed V and J ends, which lost 3 bases and 4 bases, there was a span of 15 bases. CDR3: CAWRLKDTSYGYTF. The CDR3, as DNA: TGTGCCTGGAGGCTAAAAGACACAAGCTATGGCTACACCTTC. The full variable domain, in which reference TRBV30 and TRBJ1-2 provide the parts outside the CDR3, is SQTIHQWPATLVQPVGSPLSLECTVEGTSNPNLYWYRQAAGRGLQLLFYSVGIGQISSEVPQNLSASRPQDRQFILSSKKLLLSDSGFYLCAWRLKDTSYGYTFGSGTRLTVV.

V is TRBV10-1 and J is TRBJ1-2, with 9 nucleotides matching TRBD1. Losses at the gene ends were 4 bases for V and 4 bases for J; bases not matched to a gene: 13. Germline CDR1 is WNHNN and CDR2 is SYGVQD (reference sequence). The CDR3 is made up of 17 amino acids. The CDR3 sequence is CASSGGTGPLTPYGYTF. The DNA of the CDR3 is TGCGCCAGCAGTGGAGGGACAGGGCCTCTTACCCCCTATGGCTACACCTTC.

This rearrangement joins TRBV5-1 to TRBJ1-2, with 11 bases fitting TRBD1. The germline V gene encodes CDR1 SGHRS and CDR2 YFSETQ. V lost 0 bases and J lost 8; bases outside the gene matches: 6. The CDR3 runs 15 residues. For the CDR3, the DNA is TGCGCCAGCAGCTTGGCCCAGGGACAGGGGGGCGGCTACACCTTC. It codes for CASSLAQGQGGGYTF.

Of note for this clone: Different DNA sequences within this sample yield the same CDR3. V and J are TRBV3-1 (or the pseudogene TRBV3-2) and TRBJ1-6, with 9 positions matching TRBD1. Germline loops: CDR1 LGHDT, CDR2 YNNKEL (reference sequence). The CDR3 extends over 14 amino acids. V shed 4 bases and J 7 bases; nucleotides not matched to a gene: 2. CDR3 nucleotides: TGTGCCAGCAGCCTGGACAGGGGCAATTCACCCCTCCACTTT. This translates into CASSLDRGNSPLHF.

V and J are TRBV11-2 and TRBJ2-3; 8 bases line up with TRBD2. Germline trimming cut 5 bases from V and 1 base from J; bases unmatched to any gene: 8. The CDR3 is 16 amino acids. Germline V lookup: CDR1 SGHAT, CDR2 FQNNGV. CDR3 nucleotide sequence: TGTGCCAGCAGCACCGGACTAGCCCTTGGCACAGATACGCAGTATTTT. Its translation: CASSTGLALGTDTQYF. The whole variable domain, filled in from reference TRBV11-2 and TRBJ2-3, reads EAGVAQSPRYKIIEKRQSVAFWCNPISGHATLYWYQQILGQGPKLLIQFQNNGVVDDSQLPKDRFSAERLKGVDSTLKIQPAKLEDSAVYLCASSTGLALGTDTQYFGPGTRLTVL.

Remarks on this clone: The same CDR3 arises from other DNA sequences in this sample as well. The chain uses TRBV5-1 and TRBJ1-2, with 11 nucleotides matching TRBD1. This CDR3 has 14 amino acids. Trimming cost V 5 bases and J 3 bases; bases outside gene matches: 3. CDR1 is SGHRS, CDR2 YFSETQ, per germline. The CDR3 nucleotides read TGCGCCAGCAGTTGGGACAGGGGGGACTATGGCTACACCTTC. It translates to CASSWDRGDYGYTF.

The genes are TRBV5-8 and TRBJ2-7; D is ambiguous. This CDR3 has 11 residues. Trimming cost V 3 bases and J 6 bases, with 7 bases left between them. CDR1 and CDR2 from the germline V gene are SGHTS and YDEGEE. DNA of the CDR3: TGTGCCAGCAGCTATAGATTCGAGCAGTACTTC. Translated: CASSYRFEQYF.

CDR3 sequence (DNA): TGTGCTAGTGGTTCACCACAGGGGGAAGCTTTCTTT. As protein: CASGSPQGEAFF. V is TRBV12-5 and J is TRBJ1-1, with 7 positions matching TRBD1. Germline CDR1 and CDR2: LGHNT and FRNRAP. V was clipped by 4 bases and J by 8 bases; unmatched bases: 4. The CDR3 totals 12 residues.

The chain combines TRBV20-1 with TRBJ1-1; unclear D gene. The CDR3 loop spans 11 amino acids. Germline assignment: CDR1 DFQATT and CDR2 SNEGSKA (reference sequence). Trimming took 1 base from V and 9 from J, leaving 9 bases between them. CDR3 region: CSARGSSKAFF. CDR3 in DNA: TGCAGTGCTAGAGGGAGTTCGAAAGCTTTCTTT.

The chain employs TRBV18 and TRBJ2-2, with D possibly being TRBD2 (6 bases). The germline CDR1 and CDR2 sequences are KGHSH and LQKENI. The CDR3 has 13 amino acids. The germline V and J ends were trimmed by 4 bases and 7 bases, with 10 bases remaining between them. The CDR3 is CASSLAARGELFF. As DNA, the CDR3 is TGTGCCAGCTCACTAGCGGCGCGCGGGGAGCTGTTTTTT.

The chain uses TRBV18 and TRBJ2-2, with D uncertain. V was shortened by 6 bases and J by 0 bases, with 14 bases between the two germline ends. In germline, CDR1 is KGHSH, CDR2 LQKENI. The CDR3 is made up of 16 amino acids. CDR3 nucleotides: TGTGCCAGCTCCCCAACGACACCCGCGAACACCGGGGAGCTGTTTTTT. Translating gives CASSPTTPANTGELFF.

V gene TRBV3-1 (or the pseudogene TRBV3-2) combines with J gene TRBJ1-3; tentatively, D is TRBD1 (6 bases). Trimming removed 1 base at V and 3 bases at J, with 13 bases between. The CDR3 contains 16 residues. CDR1 and CDR2 from the germline V gene are LGHDT and YNNKEL (reference sequence). The CDR3: CASSQGTGRGGNTIYF. In DNA form, the CDR3 reads TGTGCCAGCAGCCAAGGTACAGGGAGAGGTGGAAACACCATATATTTT.

The chain is built from TRBV5-5 and TRBJ1-5; D might be TRBD1 (6 bases). Trimming stripped 4 bases from V and 5 bases from J, with 10 bases between. In germline, CDR1 is SGHKS, CDR2 YYEKEE (reference sequence). This CDR3 has 13 residues. The CDR3 DNA follows: TGTGCCAGCAGCCACAGGGTTGATCAGCCCCAGCATTTT. Amino acid sequence: CASSHRVDQPQHF. The full variable domain, with the rest looked up from reference TRBV5-5 and TRBJ1-5, is DAGVTQSPTHLIKTRGQQVTLRCSPISGHKSVSWYQQVLGQGPQFIFQYYEKEERGRGNFPDRFSARQFPNYSSELNVNALLLGDSALYLCASSHRVDQPQHFGDGTRLSIL.